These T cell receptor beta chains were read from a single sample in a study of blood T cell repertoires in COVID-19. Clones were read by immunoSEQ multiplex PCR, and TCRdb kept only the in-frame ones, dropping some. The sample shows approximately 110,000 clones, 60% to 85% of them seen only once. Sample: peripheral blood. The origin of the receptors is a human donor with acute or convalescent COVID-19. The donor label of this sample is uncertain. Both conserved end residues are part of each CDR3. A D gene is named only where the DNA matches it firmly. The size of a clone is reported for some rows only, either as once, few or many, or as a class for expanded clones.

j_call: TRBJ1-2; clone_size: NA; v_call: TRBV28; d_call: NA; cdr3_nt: TGTGCCAGCAGTTGGGGCATCACTAACTATGGCTACACCTTC; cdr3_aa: CASSWGITNYGYTF
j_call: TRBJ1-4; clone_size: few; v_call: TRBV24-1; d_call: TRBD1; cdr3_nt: TGTGCCACCAGTGATCCACAGGGGACAACTAATGAAAAACTGTTTTTT; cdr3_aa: CATSDPQGTTNEKLFF
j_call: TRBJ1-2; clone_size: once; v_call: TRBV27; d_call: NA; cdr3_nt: TGTGCCAGCAGTAGGACAAGAAGCTATGGCTACACCTTC; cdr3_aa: CASSRTRSYGYTF
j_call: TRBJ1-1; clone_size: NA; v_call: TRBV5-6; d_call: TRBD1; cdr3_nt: TGTGCCAGCAGCTTGGTGGGGACAGGAGAGACTGAAGCTTTCTTT; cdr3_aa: CASSLVGTGETEAFF
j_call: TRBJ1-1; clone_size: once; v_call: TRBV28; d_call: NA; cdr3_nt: TGTGCCAGCAGTATGCGGACTTCTAAGGCTTTCTTT; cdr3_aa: CASSMRTSKAFF
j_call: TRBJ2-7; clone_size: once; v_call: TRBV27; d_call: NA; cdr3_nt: TGTGCCAGCAGTTTATCTGGGCCCCCTCGGGGATCCGAGCAGTACTTC; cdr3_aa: CASSLSGPPRGSEQYF
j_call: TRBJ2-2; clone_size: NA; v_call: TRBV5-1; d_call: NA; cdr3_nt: TGCGCCAGCAGCCGGGCGGGCAGAGCGAACACCGGGGAGCTGTTTTTT; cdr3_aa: CASSRAGRANTGELFF
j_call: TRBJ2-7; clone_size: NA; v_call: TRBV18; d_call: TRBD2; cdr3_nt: TGTGCCAGCTCCCTCAGCGGGGGGGGATCTTCTACTGGCGAGCAGTACTTC; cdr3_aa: CASSLSGGGSSTGEQYF
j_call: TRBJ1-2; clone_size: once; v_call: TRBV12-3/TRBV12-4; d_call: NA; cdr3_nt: TGTGCCAGCAGTCGGGTGGGGGGGTATGGCTACACCTTC; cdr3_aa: CASSRVGGYGYTF
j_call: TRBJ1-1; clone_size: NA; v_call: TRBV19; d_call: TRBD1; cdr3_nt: TGTGCCAGTAACCCCAAACAGGGGCCAGCTTTCTTT; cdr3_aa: CASNPKQGPAFF
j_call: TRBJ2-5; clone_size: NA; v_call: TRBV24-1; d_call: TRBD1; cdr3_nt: TGTGCCACCAGTGACCCGAGGGGGCGTCAAGAGACCCAGTACTTC; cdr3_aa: CATSDPRGRQETQYF
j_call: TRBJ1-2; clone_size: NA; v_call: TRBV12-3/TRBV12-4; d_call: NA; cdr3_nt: TGTGCCAGCAGTCCCGGGACAATTTATGGCTACACCTTC; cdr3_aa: CASSPGTIYGYTF
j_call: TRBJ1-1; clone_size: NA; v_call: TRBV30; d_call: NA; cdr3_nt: TGTGCCTGGAGGTACAGAAGCAACACTGAAGCTTTCTTT; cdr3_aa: CAWRYRSNTEAFF
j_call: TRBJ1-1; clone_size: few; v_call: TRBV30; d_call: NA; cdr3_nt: TGTGCCTGCGGAAGTCTAGGCACTGAAGCTTTCTTT; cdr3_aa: CACGSLGTEAFF
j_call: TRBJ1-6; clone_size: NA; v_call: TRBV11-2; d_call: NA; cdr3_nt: TGTGCCAGCAGCCCCGTGGGGGGAAGTTATTCACCCCTCCACTTT; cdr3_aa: CASSPVGGSYSPLHF
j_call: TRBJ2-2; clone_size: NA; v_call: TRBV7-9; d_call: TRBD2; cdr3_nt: TGTGCCAGCAGCTTCGTACCGGGACTAGTACCCGGGGAGCTGTTTTTT; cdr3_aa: CASSFVPGLVPGELFF
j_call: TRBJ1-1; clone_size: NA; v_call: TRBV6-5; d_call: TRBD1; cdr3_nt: TGTGCCAGCAGCCAGACAGGGTGGCGTGAAGCTTTCTTT; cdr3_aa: CASSQTGWREAFF
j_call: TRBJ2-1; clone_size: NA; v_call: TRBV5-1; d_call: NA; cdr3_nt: TGCGCCAGCAGCTTGGCCCTGACTAGGATCAATGAGCAGTTCTTC; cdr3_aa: CASSLALTRINEQFF
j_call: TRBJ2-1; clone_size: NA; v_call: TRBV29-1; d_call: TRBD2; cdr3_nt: TGCAGCGCTGATATTTCAGCGGGGTTCAATGAGCAGTTCTTC; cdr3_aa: CSADISAGFNEQFF
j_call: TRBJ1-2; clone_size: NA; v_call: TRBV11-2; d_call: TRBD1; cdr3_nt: TGTGCCAGCAGCTTCCCTCCCAACAGGGGGCAGGGCTATGGCTACACCTTC; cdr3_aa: CASSFPPNRGQGYGYTF
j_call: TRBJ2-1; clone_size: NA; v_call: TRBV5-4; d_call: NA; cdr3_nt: TGTTCCACGAGCGTGCTAGGCGAGCAGTTCTTC; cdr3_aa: CSTSVLGEQFF
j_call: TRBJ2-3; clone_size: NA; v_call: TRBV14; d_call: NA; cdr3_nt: TGTGCCAGCAGCCAAGTTCCGGGAGTAACGCAGTATTTT; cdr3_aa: CASSQVPGVTQYF
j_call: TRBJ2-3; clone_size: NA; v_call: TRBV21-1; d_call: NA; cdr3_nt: TGTGCCCACCCCGGTGGGGAGGGCACAGATACGCAGTATTTT; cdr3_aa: CAHPGGEGTDTQYF
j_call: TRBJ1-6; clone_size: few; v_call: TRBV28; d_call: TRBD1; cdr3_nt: TGTGCCAGCTGGGACAGAGGGGCGAATTCACCCCTCCACTTT; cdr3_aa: CASWDRGANSPLHF
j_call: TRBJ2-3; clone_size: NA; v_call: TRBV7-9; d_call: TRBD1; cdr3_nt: TGTGCCAGCAGCTTACGGACAGGGTCCACAGATACGCAGTATTTT; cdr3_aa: CASSLRTGSTDTQYF
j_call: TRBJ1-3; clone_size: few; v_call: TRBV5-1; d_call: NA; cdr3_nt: TGCGCCAGCAGCTTGGAGACAGGAGGAAACACCATATATTTT; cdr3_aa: CASSLETGGNTIYF
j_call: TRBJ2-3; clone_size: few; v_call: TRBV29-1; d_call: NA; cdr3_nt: TGCAGCGCTAGGGGATACGGCACAGATACGCAGTATTTT; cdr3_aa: CSARGYGTDTQYF
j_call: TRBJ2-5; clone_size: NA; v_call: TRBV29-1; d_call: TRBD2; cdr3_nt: TGCAGCCCTCCCCGGGGGGGAGGAGAAGAAGAGACCCAGTACTTC; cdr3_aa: CSPPRGGGEEETQYF
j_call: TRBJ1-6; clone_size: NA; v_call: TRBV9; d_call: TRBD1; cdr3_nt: TGTGCCAGCAGCCCCCGCGGACAGGGTGGGAATTCACCCCTCCACTTT; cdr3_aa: CASSPRGQGGNSPLHF
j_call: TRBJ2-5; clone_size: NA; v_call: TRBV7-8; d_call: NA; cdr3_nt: TGTGCCAGTTTAGACGGGGTTCTTCAAGAGACCCAGTACTTC; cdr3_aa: CASLDGVLQETQYF
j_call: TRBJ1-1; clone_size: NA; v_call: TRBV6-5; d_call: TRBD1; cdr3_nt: TGTGCCAGCAGCACGGACAGCAGGGGGACTGAAGCTTTCTTT; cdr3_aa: CASSTDSRGTEAFF
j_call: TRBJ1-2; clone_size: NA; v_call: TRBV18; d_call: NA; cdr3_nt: TGTGCCAGCTCACCAACAAGGGGGGGCTACACCTTC; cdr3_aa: CASSPTRGGYTF
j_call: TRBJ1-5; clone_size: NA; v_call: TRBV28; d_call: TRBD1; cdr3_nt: TGTGCCAGCAGTCGGACAGGGTGGGTAGGGCAGCCCCAGCATTTT; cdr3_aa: CASSRTGWVGQPQHF
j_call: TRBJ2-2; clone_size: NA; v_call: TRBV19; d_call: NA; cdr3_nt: TGTGCCAGTAGTAAACCCGGGACTCTCACCGGGGAGCTGTTTTTT; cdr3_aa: CASSKPGTLTGELFF
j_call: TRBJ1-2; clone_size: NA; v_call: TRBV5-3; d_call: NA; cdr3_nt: NA; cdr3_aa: CARSFGPGHPGYTF
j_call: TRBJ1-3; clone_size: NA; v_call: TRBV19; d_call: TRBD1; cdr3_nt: TGTGCCAGTAGATGGGACAGGGGGAATGGAAACACCATATATTTT; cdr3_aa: CASRWDRGNGNTIYF
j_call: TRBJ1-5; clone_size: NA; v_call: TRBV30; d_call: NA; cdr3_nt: TGTGCCTGGAGTTTGGCAGGGAATCAGCCCCAGCATTTT; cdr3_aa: CAWSLAGNQPQHF
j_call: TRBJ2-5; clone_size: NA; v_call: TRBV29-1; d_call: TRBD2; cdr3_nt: TGCAGCGTTCGGCTAGCGGGGAACCAAGAGACCCAGTACTTC; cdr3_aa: CSVRLAGNQETQYF
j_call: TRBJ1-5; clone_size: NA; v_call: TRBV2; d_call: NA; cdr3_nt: TGTGCCAGCAGTGATTTGACAGGCAATCAGCCCCAGCATTTT; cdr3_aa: CASSDLTGNQPQHF
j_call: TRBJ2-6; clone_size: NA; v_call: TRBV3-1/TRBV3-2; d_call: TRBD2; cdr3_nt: TGTGCCAGCAGCCTGACCCTGGGGGGGGTCAGCTCTGGGGCCAACGTCCTGACTTTC; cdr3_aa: CASSLTLGGVSSGANVLTF
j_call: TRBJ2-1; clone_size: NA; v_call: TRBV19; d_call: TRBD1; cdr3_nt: TGTGCCAGTAGTATAAGAGGGGGCGATGGTGAGCAGTTCTTC; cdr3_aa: CASSIRGGDGEQFF
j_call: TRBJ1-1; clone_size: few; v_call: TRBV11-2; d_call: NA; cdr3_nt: TGTGCCAGCACCGCGGGGGCCCCAGCCCGGGCTTTCTTT; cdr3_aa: CASTAGAPARAFF
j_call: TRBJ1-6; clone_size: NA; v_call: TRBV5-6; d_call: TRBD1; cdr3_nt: TGTGCCAGCAGCCTGAGGGGGCAGGTTTGGGGATCACCCCTCCACTTT; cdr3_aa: CASSLRGQVWGSPLHF
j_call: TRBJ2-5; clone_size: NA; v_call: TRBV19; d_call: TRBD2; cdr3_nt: TGTGCCAGTAGTATGGTGGGAGGGCCCCAAGAGACCCAGTACTTC; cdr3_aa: CASSMVGGPQETQYF
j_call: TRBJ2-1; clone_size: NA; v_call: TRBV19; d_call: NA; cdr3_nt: TGTGCCAGTAGTCCCCGTAGTTTGGATGAGCAGTTCTTC; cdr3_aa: CASSPRSLDEQFF
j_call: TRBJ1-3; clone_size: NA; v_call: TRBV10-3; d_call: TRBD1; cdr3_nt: TGTGCCATCAGTGAACAGGGGGGTCTGGGAAACACCATATATTTT; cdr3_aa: CAISEQGGLGNTIYF
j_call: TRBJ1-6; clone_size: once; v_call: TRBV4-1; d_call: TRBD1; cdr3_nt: TGCGCCAGCAGCCAAGGGTCAGGACCGGGACAGGGGGTTAATTCACCCCTCCACTTT; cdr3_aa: CASSQGSGPGQGVNSPLHF
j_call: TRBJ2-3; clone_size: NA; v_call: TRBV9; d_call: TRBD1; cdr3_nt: TGTGCCAGCAGCGGAGAAGGGGGCGCGGGTACAGATACGCAGTATTTT; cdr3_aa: CASSGEGGAGTDTQYF
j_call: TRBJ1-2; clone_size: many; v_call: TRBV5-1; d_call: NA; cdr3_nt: TGCGCCAGCAGTGCCTTTTTACAGGCAGGCTACTATGGCTACACCTTC; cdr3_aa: CASSAFLQAGYYGYTF
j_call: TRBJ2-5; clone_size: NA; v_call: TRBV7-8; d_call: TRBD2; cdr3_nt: TGTGCCAGCAGGCATACTAGCGGGCAAGAGACCCAGTACTTC; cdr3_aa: CASRHTSGQETQYF
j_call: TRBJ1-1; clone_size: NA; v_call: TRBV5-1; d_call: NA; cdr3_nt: TGCGCCAGCAGCTTGGGTCGAGGGTACACTGAAGCTTTCTTT; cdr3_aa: CASSLGRGYTEAFF
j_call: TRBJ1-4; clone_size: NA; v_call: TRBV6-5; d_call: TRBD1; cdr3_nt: TGTGCCAGCATCCCAGGACAGGGGGCGCGTATGTTTTTT; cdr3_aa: CASIPGQGARMFF
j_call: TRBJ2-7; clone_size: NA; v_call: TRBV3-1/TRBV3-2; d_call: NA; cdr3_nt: TGTGCCAGCAGTCAAAGGGGCTACGAGCAGTACTTC; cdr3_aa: CASSQRGYEQYF
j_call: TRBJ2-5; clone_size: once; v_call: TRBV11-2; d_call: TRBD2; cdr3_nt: TGTGCCAGCAGCTTAGCCCAGTTTTGGGGGGGAGAGACCCAGTACTTC; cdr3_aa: CASSLAQFWGGETQYF
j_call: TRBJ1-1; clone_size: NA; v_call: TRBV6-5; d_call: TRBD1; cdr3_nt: TGTGCCAGCAGCCAAATGACAGGGTCCGGTACTGAAGCTTTCTTT; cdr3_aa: CASSQMTGSGTEAFF